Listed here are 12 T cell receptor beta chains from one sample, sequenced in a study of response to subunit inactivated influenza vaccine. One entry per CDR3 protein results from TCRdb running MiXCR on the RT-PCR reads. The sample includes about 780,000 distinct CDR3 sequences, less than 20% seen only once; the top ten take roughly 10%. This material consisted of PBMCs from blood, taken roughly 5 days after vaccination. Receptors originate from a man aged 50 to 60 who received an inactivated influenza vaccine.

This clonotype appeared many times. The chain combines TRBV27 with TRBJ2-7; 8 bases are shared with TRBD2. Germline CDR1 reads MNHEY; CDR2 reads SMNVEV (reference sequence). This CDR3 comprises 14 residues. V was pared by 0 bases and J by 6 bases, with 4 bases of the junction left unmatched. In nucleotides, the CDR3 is TGTGCCAGCAGTTTATCTCGGGAGGGCCTCGAGCAGTACTTC. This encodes CASSLSREGLEQYF.

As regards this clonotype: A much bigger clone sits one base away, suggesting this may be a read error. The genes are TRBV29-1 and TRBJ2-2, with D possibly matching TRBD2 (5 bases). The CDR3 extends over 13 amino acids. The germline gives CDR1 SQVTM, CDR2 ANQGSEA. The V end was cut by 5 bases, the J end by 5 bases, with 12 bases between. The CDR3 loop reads CSVQRWGTGELFF. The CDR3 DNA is TGCAGCGTTCAGCGGTGGGGTACCGGGGAGCTGTTTTTT.

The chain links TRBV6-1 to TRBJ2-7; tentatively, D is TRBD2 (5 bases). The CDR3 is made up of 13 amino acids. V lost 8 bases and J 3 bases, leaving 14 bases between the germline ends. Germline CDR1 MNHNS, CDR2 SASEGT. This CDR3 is CASGRTHSYEQYF. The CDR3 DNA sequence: TGTGCCAGCGGTCGGACTCATAGCTACGAGCAGTACTTC.

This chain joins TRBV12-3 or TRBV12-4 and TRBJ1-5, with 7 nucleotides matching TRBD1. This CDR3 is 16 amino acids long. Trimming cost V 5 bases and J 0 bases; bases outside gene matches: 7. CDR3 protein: CASSLGTAYSNQPQHF. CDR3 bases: TGTGCCAGCAGTCTTGGGACAGCTTATAGCAATCAGCCCCAGCATTTT.

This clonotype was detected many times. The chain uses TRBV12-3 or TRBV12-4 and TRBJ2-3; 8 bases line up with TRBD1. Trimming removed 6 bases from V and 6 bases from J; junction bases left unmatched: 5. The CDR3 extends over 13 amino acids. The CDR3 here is CASRSTGADTQYF. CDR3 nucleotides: TGTGCCAGCAGATCGACAGGGGCCGATACGCAGTATTTT.

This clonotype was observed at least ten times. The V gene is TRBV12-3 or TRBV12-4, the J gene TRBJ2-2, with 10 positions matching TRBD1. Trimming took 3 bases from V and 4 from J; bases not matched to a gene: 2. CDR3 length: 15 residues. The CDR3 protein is CASSFRTGGTGELFF. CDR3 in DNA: TGTGCCAGCAGTTTCAGGACAGGGGGCACCGGGGAGCTGTTTTTT.

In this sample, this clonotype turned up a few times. CDR3 sequence (DNA): TGTGCCAGCAGCCCCCGGACTAGTTTCGATGAGCAGTTCTTC. Encoded protein: CASSPRTSFDEQFF. This chain uses TRBV9 with TRBJ2-1, with TRBD2 identical over 7 bases. The V gene's germline CDR1 is SGDLS and CDR2 YYNGEE. This CDR3 region has 14 residues. V shed 4 bases, J shed 8 bases, and the junction held 9 bases outside the gene matches.

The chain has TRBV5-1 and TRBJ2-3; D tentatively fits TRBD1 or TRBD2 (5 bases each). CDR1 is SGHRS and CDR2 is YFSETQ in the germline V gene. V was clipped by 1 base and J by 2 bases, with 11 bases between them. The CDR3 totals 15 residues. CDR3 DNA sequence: TGCGCCAGCAGCTTGACGGGACGGTACACAGATACGCAGTATTTT. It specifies CASSLTGRYTDTQYF.

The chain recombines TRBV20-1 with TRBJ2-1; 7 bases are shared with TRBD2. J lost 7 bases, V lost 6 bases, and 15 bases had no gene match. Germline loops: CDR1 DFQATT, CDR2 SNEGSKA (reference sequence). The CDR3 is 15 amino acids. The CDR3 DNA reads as TGCAGTGCCACCTTGGCGGGAGTTAGGGGTAATGAGCAGTTCTTC. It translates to CSATLAGVRGNEQFF.

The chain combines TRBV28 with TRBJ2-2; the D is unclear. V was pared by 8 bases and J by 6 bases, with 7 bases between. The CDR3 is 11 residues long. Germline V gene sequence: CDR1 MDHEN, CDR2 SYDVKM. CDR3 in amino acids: CASVDAGELFF. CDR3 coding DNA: TGTGCCAGCGTGGACGCCGGGGAGCTGTTTTTT.

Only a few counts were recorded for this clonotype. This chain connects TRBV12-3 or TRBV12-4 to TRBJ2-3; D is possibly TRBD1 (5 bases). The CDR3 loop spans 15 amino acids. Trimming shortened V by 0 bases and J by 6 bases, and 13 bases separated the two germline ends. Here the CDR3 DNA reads TGTGCCAGCAGTTTAGCTGCTAGACAGATGGATACGCAGTATTTT. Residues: CASSLAARQMDTQYF.

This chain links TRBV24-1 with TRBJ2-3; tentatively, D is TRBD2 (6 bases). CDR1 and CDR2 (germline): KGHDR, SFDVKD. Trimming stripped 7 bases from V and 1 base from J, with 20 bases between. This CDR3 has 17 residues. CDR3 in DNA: TGTGCCACCAGGGGCTCCCATAGCGGTCGTGGCACAGATACGCAGTATTTT. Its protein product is CATRGSHSGRGTDTQYF.